The present T cell receptor (beta chain) was sequenced within a study of cytomegalovirus exposure and HLA in healthy donors. Study-level results: The study recorded fewer than 200 TCR beta chains that were cytomegalovirus-associated.

Germline CDR1 is SGHRS and CDR2 is YFSETQ. The V segment lost 4 bases and the J segment 1 base; nucleotides outside the gene matches: 13. The CDR3 length is 17 residues. To note about this clone: Its matching antigen is unknown.

TCRdb's table, derived via immunoSEQ multiplex PCR, lists solely in-frame clones and lacks some. Of under 200,000 clones in the sample, roughly 96% were seen once. This receptor was identified in a young woman in good health and CMV-seronegative. Sequenced input: PBMCs. The chain joins TRBV5-1 to TRBJ1-2; 7 positions match TRBD1. Here the CDR3 reads CASSKGQLGLNNYGYTF. Written as DNA, the CDR3 is TGCGCCAGCAGCAAGGGACAGTTGGGACTTAATAACTATGGCTACACCTTC. Supplemented by reference TRBV5-1 and TRBJ1-2, the full variable domain reads KAGVTQTPRYLIKTRGQQVTLSCSPISGHRSVSWYQQTPGQGLQFLFEYFSETQRNKGNFPGRFSGRQFSNSRSEMNVSTLELGDSALYLCASSKGQLGLNNYGYTFGSGTRLTVV.